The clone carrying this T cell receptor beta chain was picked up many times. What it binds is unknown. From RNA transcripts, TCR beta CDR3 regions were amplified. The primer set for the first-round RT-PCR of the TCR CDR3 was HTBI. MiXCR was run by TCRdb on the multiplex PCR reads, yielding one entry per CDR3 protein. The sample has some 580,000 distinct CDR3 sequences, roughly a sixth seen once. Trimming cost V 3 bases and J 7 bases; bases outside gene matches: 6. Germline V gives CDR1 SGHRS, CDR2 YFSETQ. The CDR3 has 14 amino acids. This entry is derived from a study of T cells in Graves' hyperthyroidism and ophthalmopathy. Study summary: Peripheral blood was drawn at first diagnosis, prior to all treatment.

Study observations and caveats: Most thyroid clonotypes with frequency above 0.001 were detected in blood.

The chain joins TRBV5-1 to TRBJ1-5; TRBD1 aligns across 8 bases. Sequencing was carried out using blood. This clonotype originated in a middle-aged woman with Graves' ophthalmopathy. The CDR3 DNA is TGCGCCAGCAGCTGGACAGGGCTCGGCCAGCCCCAGCATTTT. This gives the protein CASSWTGLGQPQHF.